This T cell receptor beta chain was sequenced during a study of kidney transplant recipient with SARS-CoV-2 infection. This clonotype has a count of ten or more. In TCRdb, the reads were re-called with MiXCR into one record per CDR3 protein. The repertoire holds roughly 250,000 distinct CDR3 sequences, with more than 25% as singletons. This CDR3 contains 17 residues. The V and J ends lost 4 bases and 4 bases respectively, with 22 bases between them. Germline V gene data show CDR1 as MNHGY and CDR2 as SVAAGI. The origin of this receptor is a male patient in his thirties who had COVID-19 and was a kidney transplant recipient. Some T cells may be the graft donor's. This sample comprised a blood sample, obtained at baseline and on roughly day 120 from a kidney transplant recipient. This chain joins TRBV6-9 and TRBJ1-2; D gene uncertain. The CDR3 is CASSLQPPYGKTYGYTF. The DNA of the CDR3 is TGTGCCAGCAGTTTACAACCGCCTTACGGAAAGACCTATGGCTACACCTTC.